This note documents a single T cell receptor (beta chain) sequence. Its cognate antigen is unknown. Data came from immunoSEQ multiplex PCR; TCRdb stores just in-frame clones and leaves some out. The table has more than 65,000 clones, around nine tenths seen once; the top ten hold about 2.5%. V trimming: 3 bases; J trimming: 2 bases; junction bases outside the gene matches: 17. CDR3 size: 18 residues. Germline CDR1 reads SGHRS; CDR2 reads YFSETQ. This sample is part of a study of T cell clones after liver transplantation. Study-wide background: Immunosuppression withdrawal was tried within 2 years after liver transplantation in this trial.

Study-wide results and caveats: Circulating graft-donor-reactive CD4 TCRbeta sequences fell significantly post-transplant in most of the 8 subjects.

The rearrangement joins TRBV5-1 to TRBJ2-7, with TRBD2 matching 7 bases. The sample consisted of CD4+ T cells from blood, taken before liver transplant. This sequence was found in a human donor who received a liver transplant. The CDR3 spells CASSSSSRLAQAAYEQYF. DNA of the CDR3: TGCGCCAGCAGCTCCTCATCCCGACTAGCACAGGCCGCCTACGAGCAGTACTTC.